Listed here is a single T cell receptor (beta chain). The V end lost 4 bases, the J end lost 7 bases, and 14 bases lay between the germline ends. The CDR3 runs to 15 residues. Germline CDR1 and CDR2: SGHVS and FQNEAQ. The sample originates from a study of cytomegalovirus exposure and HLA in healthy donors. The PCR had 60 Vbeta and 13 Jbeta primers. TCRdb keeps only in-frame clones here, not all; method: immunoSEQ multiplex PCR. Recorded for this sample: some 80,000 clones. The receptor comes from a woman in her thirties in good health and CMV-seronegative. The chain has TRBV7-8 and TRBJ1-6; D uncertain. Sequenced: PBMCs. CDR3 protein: CASSSEHGLNSPLHF. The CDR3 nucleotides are TGTGCCAGCAGCTCTGAACACGGACTAAATTCACCCCTCCACTTT.